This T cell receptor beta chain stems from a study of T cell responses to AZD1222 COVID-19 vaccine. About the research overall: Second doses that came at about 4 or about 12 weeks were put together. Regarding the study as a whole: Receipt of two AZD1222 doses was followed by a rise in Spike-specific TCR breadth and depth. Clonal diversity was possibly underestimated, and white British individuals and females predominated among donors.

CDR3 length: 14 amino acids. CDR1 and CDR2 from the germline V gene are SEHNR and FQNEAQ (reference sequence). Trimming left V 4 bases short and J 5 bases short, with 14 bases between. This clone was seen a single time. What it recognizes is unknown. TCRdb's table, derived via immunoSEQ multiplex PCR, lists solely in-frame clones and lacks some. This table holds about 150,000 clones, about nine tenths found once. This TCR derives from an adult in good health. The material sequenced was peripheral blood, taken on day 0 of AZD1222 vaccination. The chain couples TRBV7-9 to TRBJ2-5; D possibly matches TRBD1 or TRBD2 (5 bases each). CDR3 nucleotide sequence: TGTGCCAGCAGCTCACGGGACGTTTGGGAGACCCAGTACTTC. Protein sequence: CASSSRDVWETQYF.